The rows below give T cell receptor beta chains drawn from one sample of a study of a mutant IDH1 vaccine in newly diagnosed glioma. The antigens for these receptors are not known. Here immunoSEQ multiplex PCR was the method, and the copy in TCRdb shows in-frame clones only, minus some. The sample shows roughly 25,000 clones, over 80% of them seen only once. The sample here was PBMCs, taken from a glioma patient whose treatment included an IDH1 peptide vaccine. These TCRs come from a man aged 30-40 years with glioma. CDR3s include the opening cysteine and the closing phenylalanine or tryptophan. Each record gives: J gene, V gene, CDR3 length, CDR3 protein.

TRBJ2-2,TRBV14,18,CASSQDWDSLTNTGELFF
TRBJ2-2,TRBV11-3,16,CASSLVGSGSFGELFF
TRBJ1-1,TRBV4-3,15,CASSQGAGDHTEAFF
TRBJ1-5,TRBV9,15,CASSVGSAPDQPQHF
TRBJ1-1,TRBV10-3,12,CVIKDPNTEAFF
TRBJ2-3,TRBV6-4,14,CASSGTSGTDTQYF
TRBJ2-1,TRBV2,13,CASSDRLYNEQFF
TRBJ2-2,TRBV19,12,CASSTVTGELFF
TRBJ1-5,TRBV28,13,CAASWGSNQPQHF
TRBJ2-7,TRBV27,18,CASSFYQSWGQGTYEQYF
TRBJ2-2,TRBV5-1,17,CASSFSFGGQNTGELFF
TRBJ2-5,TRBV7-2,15,CASSQQWTEGETQYF
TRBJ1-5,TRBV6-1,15,CASSEWSAGNQPQHF
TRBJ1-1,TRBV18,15,CASSPLTSGGTEAFF
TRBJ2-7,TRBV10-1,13,CASSGRGGDEQYF
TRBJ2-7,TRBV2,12,CASSPQGGEQYF
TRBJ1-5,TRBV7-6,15,CASSSGSMGNQPQHF